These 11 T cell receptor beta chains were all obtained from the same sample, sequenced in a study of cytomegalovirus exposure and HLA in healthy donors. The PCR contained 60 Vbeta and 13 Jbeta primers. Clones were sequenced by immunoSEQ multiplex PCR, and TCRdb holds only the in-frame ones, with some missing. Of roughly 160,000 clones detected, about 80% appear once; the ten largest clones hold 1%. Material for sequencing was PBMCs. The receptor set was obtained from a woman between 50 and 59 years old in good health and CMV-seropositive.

As DNA, the CDR3 is TGTGCCAGCAGACCGGACAGGGTGAACACTGAAGCTTTCTTT. Protein product: CASRPDRVNTEAFF. This chain uses TRBV28 with TRBJ1-1; 8 nucleotides line up with TRBD1. The V gene end was trimmed by 6 bases and the J gene end by 0 bases; junction bases not matched to a gene: 3. From germline, CDR1 is MDHEN and CDR2 SYDVKM. The CDR3 is made up of 14 amino acids.

The CDR3 spells CASSPQMRTGSTNYGYTF. The CDR3, as DNA: TGTGCCAGCTCACCACAAATGCGGACAGGGAGTACTAACTATGGCTACACCTTC. The gene calls are TRBV18 and TRBJ1-2; the match to TRBD1 covers 8 bases. V lost 1 base, J lost 0 bases, and 10 bases stayed unmatched. Per the germline V gene, CDR1 is KGHSH and CDR2 is LQKENI. The CDR3 contains 18 residues. The full variable domain, rest sourced from reference TRBV18 and TRBJ1-2, is NAGVMQNPRHLVRRRGQEARLRCSPMKGHSHVYWYRQLPEEGLKFMVYLQKENIIDESGMPKERFSAEFPKEGPSILRIQQVVRGDSAAYFCASSPQMRTGSTNYGYTFGSGTRLTVV.

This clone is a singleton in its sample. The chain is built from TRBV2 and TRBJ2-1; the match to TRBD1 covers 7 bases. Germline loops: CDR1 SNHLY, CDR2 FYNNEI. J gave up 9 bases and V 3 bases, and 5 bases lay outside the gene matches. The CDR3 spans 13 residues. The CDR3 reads CASSEQQGIEQFF. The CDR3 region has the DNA TGTGCCAGCAGTGAGCAACAGGGGATTGAGCAGTTCTTC.

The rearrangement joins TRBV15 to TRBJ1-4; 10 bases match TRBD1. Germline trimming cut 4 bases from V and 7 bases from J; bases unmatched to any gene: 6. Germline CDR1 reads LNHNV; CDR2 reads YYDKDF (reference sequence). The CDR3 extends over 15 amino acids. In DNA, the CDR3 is TGTGCCACCAGCACTAGACAGGGGGCGGGTGAAAAACTGTTTTTT. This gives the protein CATSTRQGAGEKLFF.

The CDR3 DNA reads TGTGCCAGCAGCGCACAGGTTGTAGGTACCGGGGAGCTGTTTTTT. It codes for CASSAQVVGTGELFF. The chain has TRBV7-2 and TRBJ2-2, with D possibly being TRBD1 (5 bases). This CDR3 is built from 15 residues. The V gene's germline CDR1 is SGHTA and CDR2 FQGNSA. The V end lost 5 bases, the J end lost 5 bases, and 15 bases lay between the germline ends. The whole variable domain, filled in from reference TRBV7-2 and TRBJ2-2, reads GAGVSQSPSNKVTEKGKDVELRCDPISGHTALYWYRQSLGQGLEFLIYFQGNSAPDKSGLPSDRFSAERTGGSVSTLTIQRTQQEDSAVYLCASSAQVVGTGELFFGEGSRLTVL.

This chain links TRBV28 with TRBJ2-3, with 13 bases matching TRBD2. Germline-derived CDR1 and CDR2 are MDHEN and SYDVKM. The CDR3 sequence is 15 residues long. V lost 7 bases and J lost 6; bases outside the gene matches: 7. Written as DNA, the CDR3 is TGTGCCAGCACCCAAGGGACTAGCGGGGTGGATACGCAGTATTTT. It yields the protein CASTQGTSGVDTQYF.

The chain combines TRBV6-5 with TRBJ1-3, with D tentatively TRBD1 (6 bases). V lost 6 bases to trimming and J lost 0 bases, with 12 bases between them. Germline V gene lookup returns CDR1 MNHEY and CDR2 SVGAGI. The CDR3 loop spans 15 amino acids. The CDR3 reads CASRQTGHSGNTIYF. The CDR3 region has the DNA TGTGCCAGCAGGCAGACAGGCCACTCTGGAAACACCATATATTTT.

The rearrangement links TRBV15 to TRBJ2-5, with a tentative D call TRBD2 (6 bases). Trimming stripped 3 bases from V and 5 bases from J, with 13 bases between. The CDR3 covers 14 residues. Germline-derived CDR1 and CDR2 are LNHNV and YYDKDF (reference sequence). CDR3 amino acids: CATSSHRGSETQYF. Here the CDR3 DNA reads TGTGCCACCAGCAGCCACCGGGGGAGCGAGACCCAGTACTTC.

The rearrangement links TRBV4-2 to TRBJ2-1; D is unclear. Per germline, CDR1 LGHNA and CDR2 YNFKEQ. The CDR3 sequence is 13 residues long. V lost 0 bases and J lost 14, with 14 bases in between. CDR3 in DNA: TGTGCCAGCAGCCAAGAATCAAGAGAAATGGAGTTCTTC. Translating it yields CASSQESREMEFF.

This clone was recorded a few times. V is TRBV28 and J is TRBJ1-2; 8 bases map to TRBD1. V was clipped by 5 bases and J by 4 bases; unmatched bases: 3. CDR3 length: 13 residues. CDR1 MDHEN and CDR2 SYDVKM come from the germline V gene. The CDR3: CASSQGQVYGYTF. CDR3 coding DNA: TGTGCCAGCAGTCAGGGACAGGTCTATGGCTACACCTTC.

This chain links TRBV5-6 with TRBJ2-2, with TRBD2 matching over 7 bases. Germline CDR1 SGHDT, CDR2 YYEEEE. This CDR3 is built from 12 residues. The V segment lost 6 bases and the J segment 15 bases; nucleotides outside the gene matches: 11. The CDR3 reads CASTGNAGRMFF. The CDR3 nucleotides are TGTGCCAGCACGGGGAACGCCGGGAGGATGTTTTTT.